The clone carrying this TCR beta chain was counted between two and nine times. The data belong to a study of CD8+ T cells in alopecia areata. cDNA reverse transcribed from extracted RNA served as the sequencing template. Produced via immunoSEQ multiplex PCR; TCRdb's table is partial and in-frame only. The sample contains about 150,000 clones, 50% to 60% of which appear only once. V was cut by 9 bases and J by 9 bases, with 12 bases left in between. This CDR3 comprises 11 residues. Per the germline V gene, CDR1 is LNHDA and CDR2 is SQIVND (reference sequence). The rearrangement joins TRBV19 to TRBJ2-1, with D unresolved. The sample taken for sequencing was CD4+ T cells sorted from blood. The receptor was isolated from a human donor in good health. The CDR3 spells CASLLRSEQFF. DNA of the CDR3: TGTGCCAGCCTACTGAGGAGTGAGCAGTTCTTC. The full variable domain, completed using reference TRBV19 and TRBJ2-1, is DGGITQSPKYLFRKEGQNVTLSCEQNLNHDAMYWYRQDPGQGLRLIYYSQIVNDFQKGDIAEGYSVSREKKESFPLTVTSAQKNPTAFYLCASLLRSEQFFGPGTRLTVL.